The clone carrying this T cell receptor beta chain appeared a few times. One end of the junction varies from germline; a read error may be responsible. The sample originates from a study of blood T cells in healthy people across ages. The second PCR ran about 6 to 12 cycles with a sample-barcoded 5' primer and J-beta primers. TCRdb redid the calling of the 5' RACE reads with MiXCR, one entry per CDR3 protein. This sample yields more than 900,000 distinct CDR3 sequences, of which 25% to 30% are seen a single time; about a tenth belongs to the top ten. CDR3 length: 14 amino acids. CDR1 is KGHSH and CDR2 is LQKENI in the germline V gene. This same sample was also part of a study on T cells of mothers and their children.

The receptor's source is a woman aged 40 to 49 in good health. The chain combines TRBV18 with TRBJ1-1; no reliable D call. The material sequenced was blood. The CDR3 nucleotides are TGTGCCAGCTCCCCACGGGAGAGTGGCACTGAAGCTTTCTTT. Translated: CASSPRESGTEAFF.